The 27 T cell receptor beta chains below all came from one sample that was sequenced in a study of blood T cell repertoires in COVID-19. Assay used: immunoSEQ multiplex PCR; TCRdb lists only in-frame clones, some missing. The profile shows fewer than 450,000 clones, around 87% of them singletons. The sequenced sample consisted of peripheral blood. These receptor sequences come from a woman between 45 and 65 years old with COVID-19, enrolled during active disease.

V gene TRBV7-2 combines with J gene TRBJ2-4, with 11 positions matching TRBD1. Germline V gene data show CDR1 as SGHTA and CDR2 as FQGNSA. The trim removed 5 bases at V and 4 bases at J, leaving 4 bases unmatched. The CDR3 extends over 15 amino acids. CDR3 region: CASSPRDRGKNIQYF. For the CDR3, the DNA is TGTGCCAGCAGCCCCAGGGACAGGGGGAAAAACATTCAGTACTTC.

The chain recombines TRBV6-4 with TRBJ1-1; no reliable D call. This CDR3 is 12 amino acids long. Trimming took 2 bases from V and 7 from J, leaving 8 bases between them. The germline V gene has CDR1 MRHNA and CDR2 SNTAGT. The chain's CDR3 is CASSDNGFEAFF. For the CDR3, the DNA is TGTGCCAGCAGTGACAATGGCTTTGAAGCTTTCTTT.

V and J are TRBV6-5 and TRBJ2-7; possibly TRBD2 for D (6 bases). The CDR3 runs 14 residues. V lost 2 bases and J lost 3, with 11 bases in between. The germline V gene has CDR1 MNHEY and CDR2 SVGAGI. In nucleotides, the CDR3 is TGTGCCAGCAGTTACCTCGGAGGGAACTACGAGCAGTACTTC. This encodes CASSYLGGNYEQYF.

The chain couples TRBV30 to TRBJ1-2; TRBD1 might be the D (6 bases). The germline V gene has CDR1 GTSNPN and CDR2 SVGIG (reference sequence). The length of the CDR3 is 15 residues. The V gene lost 6 bases and the J gene lost 5 bases, with 22 bases spanning the gap. The DNA of the CDR3 is TGTGCCTGCCAAACGGACAGACCTTTTGGGTATGGCTACACCTTC. It codes for CACQTDRPFGYGYTF.

The chain has TRBV27 and TRBJ1-4; perhaps TRBD1 as D (5 bases). V was trimmed by 4 bases and J by 5 bases, leaving 17 bases between them. CDR1 MNHEY and CDR2 SMNVEV come from the germline V gene (reference sequence). The CDR3 runs 16 residues. CDR3 region: CASSSWGVRANEKLFF. CDR3 sequence (DNA): TGTGCCAGCAGTTCCTGGGGGGTACGGGCCAATGAAAAACTGTTTTTT.

The V gene is TRBV6-1, the J gene TRBJ1-4, with a weak D call TRBD1 (6 bases). Germline assignment: CDR1 MNHNS and CDR2 SASEGT. The CDR3 spans 14 residues. Trimming stripped 2 bases from V and 8 bases from J, with 12 bases between. CDR3 residues: CASSESRGQEKLFF. The CDR3 nucleotides are TGTGCCAGCAGTGAATCCAGGGGACAAGAAAAACTGTTTTTT.

The chain links TRBV7-9 to TRBJ2-7; D unclear. The CDR3 is 14 amino acids. Germline CDR1 reads SEHNR; CDR2 reads FQNEAQ (reference sequence). V was trimmed by 5 bases and J by 3 bases, leaving 14 bases between them. For the CDR3, the DNA is TGTGCCAGCAGCAAAGGAATACTACGCTACGAGCAGTACTTC. It encodes CASSKGILRYEQYF.

The chain carries TRBV6-5 and TRBJ1-1; D ambiguous. CDR1 and CDR2 from the germline V gene are MNHEY and SVGAGI. V lost 4 bases and J lost 12, with 15 bases in between. CDR3 length: 12 amino acids. The CDR3 region is CASSSGNILTFF. The CDR3, as DNA: TGTGCCAGCAGTTCCGGGAATATTCTTACTTTCTTT.

The J gene is TRBJ2-7, the V gene TRBV13, with 7 bases fitting TRBD1. V gave up 4 bases and J gave up 1 base; unmatched junction bases: 7. The CDR3 covers 15 residues. CDR1 is PRHDT and CDR2 is FYEKMQ in the germline V gene (reference sequence). The CDR3 is CASSSTGVASYEQYF. The CDR3 DNA reads TGTGCCAGCAGCTCTACAGGGGTCGCGTCCTACGAGCAGTACTTC.

The chain couples TRBV19 to TRBJ1-1; possibly TRBD1 for D (5 bases). The CDR3 is made up of 15 amino acids. Trimming left V 7 bases short and J 4 bases short, with 19 bases between. Germline lookup yields CDR1 LNHDA and CDR2 SQIVND (reference sequence). CDR3 nucleotide sequence: TGTGCCAGTAAGGTGGTGGGGGGAACGGTCACTGAAGCTTTCTTT. Its protein product is CASKVVGGTVTEAFF. The full variable domain, with the rest looked up from reference TRBV19 and TRBJ1-1, is DGGITQSPKYLFRKEGQNVTLSCEQNLNHDAMYWYRQDPGQGLRLIYYSQIVNDFQKGDIAEGYSVSREKKESFPLTVTSAQKNPTAFYLCASKVVGGTVTEAFFGQGTRLTVV.

The chain couples TRBV21-1 to TRBJ2-5; the table's TRBD2 call for D was not verified on the DNA. TRBV21-1 is a recognized pseudogene. The CDR3 length is 18 residues. The CDR3 DNA sequence: TGTGCCAGGTCAACAAGCGGGAGGGAGAGAAAAGGTCAAGAGACCCAGTACTTC. It codes for CARSTSGRERKGQETQYF.

The rearrangement joins TRBV15 to TRBJ1-1; D gene unclear. The germline V gene encodes CDR1 LNHNV and CDR2 YYDKDF (reference sequence). V lost 7 bases and J lost 1, with 10 bases in between. The CDR3 spans 13 residues. DNA of the CDR3: TGTGCCACCAACCTCCACAGGAACACTGAAGCTTTCTTT. It codes for CATNLHRNTEAFF.

V usage is TRBV6-1 and J usage is TRBJ2-7; 10 bases are shared with TRBD1. Germline CDR1 and CDR2: MNHNS and SASEGT. V dropped 2 bases and J dropped 4; count of bases not matched to a gene: 5. This CDR3 has 15 amino acids. The CDR3 sequence is CASSESGQGFYEQYF. CDR3 coding DNA: TGTGCCAGCAGTGAATCGGGACAGGGGTTTTACGAGCAGTACTTC.

The rearrangement joins TRBV5-3 to TRBJ1-6, with D maybe TRBD1 (5 bases). TRBV5-3 is designated an ORF whose function remains uncertain. Trimming took off 4 bases at V and 5 bases at J, with 16 bases between the two ends. CDR3 length equals 16 residues. CDR3 DNA sequence: TGTGCCAGAAGCACTAGGGGACTCTTAGATAATTCACCCCTCCACTTT. Protein sequence: CARSTRGLLDNSPLHF.

V and J are TRBV5-1 and TRBJ2-5; 15 bases match TRBD2. Germline V lookup: CDR1 SGHRS, CDR2 YFSETQ. Trimming took 4 bases from V and 1 from J; bases not matched to a gene: 8. The CDR3 has 18 residues. CDR3 nucleotide sequence: TGCGCCAGCAGCGTGACGGGACTAGCGGGAGGCCCCCAAGAGACCCAGTACTTC. Translated, it gives CASSVTGLAGGPQETQYF.

The CDR3 loop is CATSDSGRITGELFF. CDR3 coding DNA: TGTGCCACCAGTGATTCCGGGAGGATCACCGGGGAGCTGTTTTTT. V and J are TRBV24-1 and TRBJ2-2, with 7 nucleotides matching TRBD2. V was pared by 2 bases and J by 4 bases, with 3 bases of the junction left unmatched. The CDR3 totals 15 residues. Germline lookup yields CDR1 KGHDR and CDR2 SFDVKD.

This chain joins TRBV2 and TRBJ1-1; 7 bases line up with TRBD1. The V gene's germline CDR1 is SNHLY and CDR2 FYNNEI. This CDR3 has 14 amino acids. Germline trimming cut 7 bases from V and 4 bases from J; bases unmatched to any gene: 9. The DNA for the CDR3 is TGTGCCAGCACTTCTACAGGGGTAGGCACTGAAGCTTTCTTT. Translation gives CASTSTGVGTEAFF.

This chain joins TRBV24-1 and TRBJ1-4, with a weak D call TRBD1 (6 bases). CDR3 size: 16 residues. CDR1 is KGHDR, CDR2 SFDVKD, per germline. V was clipped by 4 bases and J by 7 bases, with 18 bases between them. The CDR3 nucleotides are TGTGCCACCAGTGACACAGCACAGGGCCTTGCTGAAAAACTGTTTTTT. Amino acids: CATSDTAQGLAEKLFF.

This clone was counted once. The V and J genes are TRBV29-1 and TRBJ2-6; 12 nucleotides line up with TRBD1. CDR1 and CDR2 from the germline V gene are SQVTM and ANQGSEA. The CDR3 has 17 amino acids. V shed 6 bases and J 0 bases; nucleotides not matched to a gene: 6. The CDR3 region has the DNA TGCAGCGTACCAGGGACAGGGGGCTACTCTGGGGCCAACGTCCTGACTTTC. Protein sequence: CSVPGTGGYSGANVLTF. The whole variable domain, filled in from reference TRBV29-1 and TRBJ2-6, reads SAVISQKPSRDICQRGTSLTIQCQVDSQVTMMFWYRQQPGQSLTLIATANQGSEATYESGFVIDKFPISRPNLTFSTLTVSNMSPEDSSIYLCSVPGTGGYSGANVLTFGAGSRLTVL.

The chain combines TRBV30 with TRBJ1-6, with D unclear. The CDR3 is 17 residues long. The germline V gene encodes CDR1 GTSNPN and CDR2 SVGIG (reference sequence). V lost 2 bases and J lost 0, with 14 bases in between. The CDR3 bases are TGTGCCTGGAGTCCCTCCCGTACCAGCTCCTATAATTCACCCCTCCACTTT. Translation: CAWSPSRTSSYNSPLHF.

The chain carries TRBV15 and TRBJ1-2; 10 nucleotides agree with TRBD1. The germline CDR1 and CDR2 sequences are LNHNV and YYDKDF (reference sequence). V was pared by 8 bases and J by 2 bases, with 11 bases of the junction left unmatched. The CDR3 loop spans 16 amino acids. The CDR3 DNA follows: TGTGCCACCCAGCCGGGACAGGGGTCCTGGAACTATGGCTACACCTTC. Residues: CATQPGQGSWNYGYTF.

This chain connects TRBV6-5 to TRBJ1-1, with a possible D match to TRBD1 (5 bases). V lost 0 bases and J 0 bases, leaving 8 bases between the germline ends. Germline V gives CDR1 MNHEY, CDR2 SVGAGI. The CDR3 extends over 15 amino acids. The CDR3 loop is CASSYSRGVNTEAFF. Here the CDR3 DNA reads TGTGCCAGCAGTTACTCGCGGGGCGTGAACACTGAAGCTTTCTTT.

The rearrangement joins TRBV2 to TRBJ1-6; D might be TRBD1 (6 bases). Trimming stripped 6 bases from V and 8 bases from J, with 11 bases between. The CDR3 length is 13 residues. Germline V gene lookup returns CDR1 SNHLY and CDR2 FYNNEI. The CDR3 DNA is TGTGCCAGCAGCAACAGGGTGGATTCACCCCTCCACTTT. This codes for CASSNRVDSPLHF.

The chain recombines TRBV19 with TRBJ2-7; TRBD2 matches at 14 bases. The ends lost 3 bases at V and 5 bases at J; junction bases unmatched: 9. Germline CDR1 LNHDA, CDR2 SQIVND (reference sequence). This CDR3 comprises 17 residues. CDR3 sequence (DNA): TGTGCCAGTAGTATGCCGGGACTAGCGGGAGTTCGACACGAGCAGTACTTC. Its protein product is CASSMPGLAGVRHEQYF. Based on the CDR3 plus reference TRBV19 and TRBJ2-7, the full variable domain is DGGITQSPKYLFRKEGQNVTLSCEQNLNHDAMYWYRQDPGQGLRLIYYSQIVNDFQKGDIAEGYSVSREKKESFPLTVTSAQKNPTAFYLCASSMPGLAGVRHEQYFGPGTRLTVT.

This clone was recorded a few times. This rearrangement joins TRBV6-5 to TRBJ1-2, with a possible D match to TRBD1 (6 bases). Trimming removed 11 bases from V and 7 bases from J, with 17 bases in between. CDR1 MNHEY and CDR2 SVGAGI come from the germline V gene. The CDR3 is 12 residues long. CDR3: CASTGPGAGYTF. CDR3 coding DNA: TGTGCCTCAACAGGGCCAGGCGCTGGCTACACCTTC.

The CDR3 loop reads CAWEGTSGTYEQFF. The CDR3 DNA is TGTGCCTGGGAGGGGACTAGCGGGACCTATGAGCAGTTCTTC. The rearrangement links TRBV30 to TRBJ2-1, with 13 bases fitting TRBD2. The CDR3 is 14 amino acids. From germline, CDR1 is GTSNPN and CDR2 SVGIG (reference sequence). J was trimmed by 8 bases and V by 5 bases; bases with no gene match: 6. Full variable domain (outside the CDR3, taken from reference TRBV30 and TRBJ2-1): SQTIHQWPATLVQPVGSPLSLECTVEGTSNPNLYWYRQAAGRGLQLLFYSVGIGQISSEVPQNLSASRPQDRQFILSSKKLLLSDSGFYLCAWEGTSGTYEQFFGPGTRLTVL.

The rearrangement links TRBV19 to TRBJ2-7; D ambiguous. The germline CDR1 and CDR2 sequences are LNHDA and SQIVND (reference sequence). CDR3 length: 14 residues. V lost 5 bases and J lost 2, with 13 bases in between. The CDR3 region is CASSAFQTTYEQYF. CDR3 nucleotides: TGTGCCAGTAGTGCCTTCCAGACAACCTACGAGCAGTACTTC.